This TCR beta chain was observed in a study of graft-versus-host responses after intestinal transplantation (dated by TCRdb to about 2021). Regarding the research as a whole: Recipients received multivisceral, liver-intestinal, or isolated intestinal transplants. All recipients received anti-thymocyte globulin induction followed by maintenance tacrolimus and steroids for around three years. To identify alloreactive clones, pre-transplant mixed lymphocyte reaction products were sequenced and compared with unstimulated pre-transplant donor and recipient T cells. Donor T cell macrochimerism was defined as a peak of at least 4% donor T cells among recipient peripheral blood mononuclear cells. Rather than going through the commercial service, samples from three later patients were sequenced in-house on an Illumina MiSeq and processed with MiXCR. A cohort of 20 to 25 intestinal transplant recipients, including one retransplant, was enrolled, and a few patients lacking pretransplant specimens were excluded. Bulk TCR-beta CDR3 sequencing was used to track graft-versus-host and host-versus-graft alloreactive T cell clones in the graft, circulation and bone marrow after intestinal transplantation. Overall study outcomes, separate from this receptor: GvH clones were detected in recipient bone marrow, and some of these GvH clones were observed earlier in ileal mucosa or blood, consistent with an intestinal mucosal origin. The conclusions were limited by the relatively low number and heterogeneity of the intestinal transplant patients. In the allografts of patients with donor T cell macrochimerism, GvH to HvG T cell clonal ratios were high. Peak levels of circulating GvH clones were associated with declines in HvG clones early after transplant.

To prepare the library, the immunoSEQ multiplex PCR assay was applied. In most patients, genomic DNA was isolated using the Qiagen DNeasy Blood and Tissue Kit and sent frozen to Adaptive Biotechnologies for TCR sequencing. For most patients, genomic DNA was subjected to high-throughput TCR-beta CDR3 sequencing by Adaptive Biotechnologies. Per the source publication's procedure: TCR sequencing data for roughly 20 patients were retrieved from Adaptive's ImmunoSEQ software; a few other patients were processed with MiXCR and VDJtools. To correct CD4 versus CD8 sorting errors, sequences present in both subsets at a frequency ratio below 5:1 were removed. CDR3 nucleotide sequences shared between donor and recipient were removed because the origin of such sequences could not be assigned. Alloreactive clones required at least 2-fold expansion over unstimulated cells and minimum CFSE-low frequency of 0.002% (template counts) or 0.001% (read counts). A clone was considered mappable if detected in the sequenced pre-transplant spleen, lymph node, or MLR CFSE-low populations of the donor or recipient. Cumulative frequency of alloreactive clones was calculated as a percentage of all sequences weighted by copy number. Sourced from immuneACCESS, this table was stored by TCRdb with only in-frame sequences that have V and J called. A share of the clones is absent; for the studies checked, an unresolved V gene accounts for under half, and the remainder has no known explanation. D and trimming were read from the DNA, whereas the V and J calls and clone size are those reported in that table. The sample contains approximately 77,000 clones, roughly nine tenths of them found a single time. 0.3% to 0.4% of the sample belongs to the ten largest clones.

Points on this clone: Its antigen target is currently unknown. No much larger clonotype is one base removed from it; base qualities were not supplied.

Relative to germline, V is missing 7 bases and J is missing 1 base, with 8 bases of the junction outside any gene match. The germline V gene sets CDR1 to LGHNT and CDR2 to FRNRAP. The CDR3 runs 15 residues from the cysteine to the phenylalanine. Of the read, only the CDR3 DNA is kept; its 45 bases are in frame from base 1. Explained via the paper, the time point label denotes: cells obtained before transplantation from donor or recipient. CD3+CD4+ and CD3+CD8+ populations were FACS-sorted from unstimulated pre-transplant donor and recipient cells taken from spleen or lymph nodes. The TCR comes from a human donor who received an intestinal transplant. The sample in question was unstimulated CD4+ T cells sorted from spleen or lymph node cells, obtained before intestinal transplant. This receptor chain uses TRBV12-5 and TRBJ1-1, with 8 bases aligning to TRBD1. CDR3 loop: CASAPTGTGNTEAFF. The DNA is TGTGCTAGTGCCCCGACCGGGACAGGGAACACTGAAGCTTTCTTT.